This T cell receptor beta chain came from a study of beta chain features in type 1 diabetes. Study results and caveats: A pattern of fewer insertions and more deletions at VDJ junctions was seen in type 1 diabetes patients. Type 1 diabetes patients showed a moderate but significant shortening of TCRB CDR3s in all four CD4+ subsets.

With respect to this clone: Its antigen is currently unknown.

Sorting with CD45RO/CCR7/CD25/CD127/CD95/CD27 yielded naive, central memory, regulatory and stem-like memory CD4+ cells. The authors obtained over 98% purity in all sorted populations. Germline lookup yields CDR1 LNHNV and CDR2 YYDKDF (reference sequence). This CDR3 has 15 amino acids. V gave up 3 bases and J gave up 5 bases; unmatched junction bases: 6. Of the isolated RNA, all was reverse transcribed, and so the sequenced material was expressed TCRB transcripts. The assay was immunoSEQ multiplex PCR, and TCRdb's table has in-frame clones only and misses some. The repertoire includes a few hundred thousand clones, 24% of them detected once, and roughly 0.011% sits in the top ten.

This receptor was taken from a woman aged 25-40 years with type 1 diabetes. What was sequenced was naive CD4+ T cells from blood. The chain employs TRBV15 and TRBJ2-5; TRBD2 matches 10 bases. CDR3 protein: CATSSQREGPETQYF. The DNA for the CDR3 is TGTGCCACCAGCAGTCAGCGGGAGGGCCCGGAGACCCAGTACTTC.